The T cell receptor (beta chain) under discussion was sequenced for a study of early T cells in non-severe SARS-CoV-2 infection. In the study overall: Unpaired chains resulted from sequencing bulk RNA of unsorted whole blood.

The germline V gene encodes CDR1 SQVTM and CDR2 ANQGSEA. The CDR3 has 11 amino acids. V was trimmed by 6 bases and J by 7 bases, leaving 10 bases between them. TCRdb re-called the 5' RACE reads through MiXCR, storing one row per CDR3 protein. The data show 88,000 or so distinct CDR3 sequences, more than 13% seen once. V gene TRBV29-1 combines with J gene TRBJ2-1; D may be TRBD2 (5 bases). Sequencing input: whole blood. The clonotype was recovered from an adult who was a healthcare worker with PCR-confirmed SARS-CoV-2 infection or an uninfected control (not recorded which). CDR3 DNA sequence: TGCAGCGTCCAGAGGGTGAATGAGCAGTTCTTC. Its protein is CSVQRVNEQFF.